This TCR beta chain was profiled in a study of metastatic and nonmetastatic thyroid tumors. Study overall: Repertoires from blood and tumor or nodule tissue of malignant and benign thyroid patients were compared.

Per the authors' pipeline: The study built a papillary thyroid cancer distant-metastasis classifier from CDR3 differences across clinicopathological groups. Using MiXCR, TCRdb reanalyzed the PCR reads. The V and J calls were not made by the authors but by TCRdb's processing. The table shows 20,000 to 25,000 clones, with about a fifth occurring only once. This clone was observed a handful of times. Its antigen is unknown. Study-wide findings and caveats: Patients with malignant thyroid tumors reportedly had significantly higher TCR beta diversity than those with benign nodules, in blood and tumor.

All patients reached thyroid surgery having received no treatment beforehand. Losses at the gene ends were 1 base for V and 4 bases for J; bases not matched to a gene: 3. CDR3 length equals 15 residues. Germline V CDR1 and CDR2: SNHLY, FYNNEI. This sequence was found in a female donor with papillary thyroid cancer or a benign thyroid nodule (not recorded which). Some clones in this sample may be carry-over from other donors' samples. The rearrangement uses TRBV2 and TRBJ2-2, with 7 bases fitting TRBD2. Sequenced material: blood. The CDR3 sequence: CASSEGTRPTGELFF. In DNA form, the CDR3 reads TGTGCCAGCAGTGAAGGGACTAGACCCACCGGGGAGCTGTTTTTT.